This entry lists 15 T cell receptor beta chains sequenced from one sample in a study of T cells in localized non-small cell lung cancer (dated by TCRdb to between 2020 and 2021). Library construction relied on the immunoSEQ multiplex PCR assay. The clones in this table, taken by TCRdb from immuneACCESS, are in-frame only. Not every clone is retained; where verified, under half of the shortfall comes from an unresolved V gene, and the cause of the rest is unknown. This sample comprises around 34,000 clones, 93% of them detected only once. The ten largest clones add up to approximately 7.9% of the sample. The sample consisted of peripheral blood, taken before any cancer treatment. These receptors originate from a female donor older than 55 with stage I lung adenocarcinoma.

The CDR3 here is CASSRQGSNEQFF. The CDR3 DNA reads as TGTGCCAGCAGCCGACAGGGGAGTAATGAGCAGTTCTTC. The chain links TRBV7-3 to TRBJ2-1, with TRBD1 matching 8 bases. V shed 5 bases and J 7 bases; nucleotides not matched to a gene: 4. The germline gives CDR1 SGHTA, CDR2 FQGTGA. CDR3 length: 13 residues.

The CDR3 loop reads CASSSPGQANTEAFF. CDR3 sequence (DNA): TGTGCCAGCAGTTCTCCCGGGCAGGCGAACACTGAAGCTTTCTTT. The V and J genes are TRBV28 and TRBJ1-1; D remains unclear. This CDR3 region has 15 residues. From germline, CDR1 is MDHEN and CDR2 SYDVKM. V lost 4 bases and J 1 base, leaving 13 bases between the germline ends.

The V and J genes are TRBV29-1 and TRBJ1-2; the match to TRBD1 covers 10 bases. The germline CDR1 and CDR2 sequences are SQVTM and ANQGSEA. There are 14 residues in the CDR3. V lost 6 bases to trimming and J lost 5 bases; unmatched junction nucleotides: 9. CDR3 bases: TGCAGCGTGGGAGACAGGGGGCTGAGATATGGCTACACCTTC. It codes for CSVGDRGLRYGYTF.

V gene TRBV28 combines with J gene TRBJ2-7; 9 bases agree with TRBD1. CDR3 length: 14 amino acids. The V gene end was trimmed by 6 bases and the J gene end by 2 bases; junction bases not matched to a gene: 5. Germline V gives CDR1 MDHEN, CDR2 SYDVKM. CDR3: CASSPGTGTYEQYF. Written as DNA, the CDR3 is TGTGCCAGCAGCCCCGGGACAGGGACCTACGAGCAGTACTTC.

V and J are TRBV28 and TRBJ1-1; D remains unclear. Germline lookup yields CDR1 MDHEN and CDR2 SYDVKM. The CDR3 runs 14 residues. The germline V and J ends were trimmed by 5 bases and 0 bases, with 10 bases remaining between them. CDR3 in DNA: TGTGCCAGCAGTCCCGGATATGTGAACACTGAAGCTTTCTTT. This codes for CASSPGYVNTEAFF.

As to this clone: The same CDR3 is also encoded by other DNA sequences in this sample. The chain joins TRBV2 to TRBJ1-2; 7 bases line up with TRBD1. CDR1 is SNHLY, CDR2 FYNNEI, per germline. V was clipped by 9 bases and J by 6 bases; unmatched bases: 10. The CDR3 totals 13 residues. The CDR3 DNA is TGTGCCAGTAGGTCGGGACAGTCAGATGGCTACACCTTC. Translation gives CASRSGQSDGYTF.

The chain recombines TRBV28 with TRBJ2-5; D might be TRBD1 (5 bases). The germline V gene encodes CDR1 MDHEN and CDR2 SYDVKM. V lost 6 bases and J 6 bases, leaving 17 bases between the germline ends. The CDR3 spans 14 residues. This CDR3 reads CASRAQQGGKTQYF. The CDR3 coding sequence is TGTGCCAGCAGGGCGCAGCAGGGTGGGAAGACCCAGTACTTC. The full variable domain, in which reference TRBV28 and TRBJ2-5 provide the parts outside the CDR3, is DVKVTQSSRYLVKRTGEKVFLECVQDMDHENMFWYRQDPGLGLRLIYFSYDVKMKEKGDIPEGYSVSREKKERFSLILESASTNQTSMYLCASRAQQGGKTQYFGPGTRLLVL.

This clone has a handful of counts. The chain joins TRBV6-6 to TRBJ1-4; unclear D gene. Germline loops: CDR1 MNHNY, CDR2 SVGAGI (reference sequence). This CDR3 is built from 15 residues. V shed 6 bases and J shed 5 bases, with 16 bases lying between them. The CDR3 nucleotides read TGTGCCAGCAGCCTTCGGACGGCATTGAATGAAAAACTGTTTTTT. This sequence encodes CASSLRTALNEKLFF.

This sequence joins TRBV2 and TRBJ2-1, with D tentatively TRBD1 (5 bases). The CDR3 covers 15 residues. Germline V gives CDR1 SNHLY, CDR2 FYNNEI. V was pared by 7 bases and J by 0 bases, with 13 bases between. DNA for the CDR3: TGTGCCAGCAATGACCGAGACAGCTCCTACAATGAGCAGTTCTTC. Amino acid sequence: CASNDRDSSYNEQFF.

V usage is TRBV21-1 and J usage is TRBJ1-2; the table's D gene call, TRBD1, was not cross checked with the DNA. TRBV21-1 is shown as a pseudogene. The CDR3 loop spans 18 amino acids. The CDR3 sequence is CASSKGDAPGQLNYGYTF. The CDR3 nucleotides read TGTGCCAGCAGCAAAGGTGACGCCCCGGGACAGCTTAACTATGGCTACACCTTC.

This sequence joins TRBV28 and TRBJ1-1; 9 nucleotides align to TRBD1. The length of the CDR3 is 17 residues. With 5 bases clipped from V and 0 bases from J, the junction kept 10 bases outside the gene matches. Germline V lookup: CDR1 MDHEN, CDR2 SYDVKM. CDR3 region: CASSGGSTGGLNTEAFF. CDR3 bases: TGTGCCAGCAGTGGGGGATCGACAGGGGGACTGAACACTGAAGCTTTCTTT.

The chain uses TRBV5-1 and TRBJ1-5; possible D gene TRBD1, 6 bases. V lost 3 bases, J lost 6 bases, and 10 bases lay in between. The CDR3 has 13 amino acids. The germline CDR1 and CDR2 sequences are SGHRS and YFSETQ. The DNA of the CDR3 is TGCGCCAGCAGCTCCGAGGGGGGTCAGCCCCAGCATTTT. Protein sequence: CASSSEGGQPQHF.

V and J are TRBV7-6 and TRBJ2-2; TRBD1 might be the D (5 bases). The CDR3 totals 15 residues. Trimming removed 4 bases at V and 1 base at J, with 10 bases between. The V gene's germline CDR1 is SGHVS and CDR2 FNYEAQ. CDR3 sequence: CASSSGAGNTGELFF. The CDR3 region has the DNA TGTGCCAGCAGCTCTGGGGCCGGGAACACCGGGGAGCTGTTTTTT.

A few counts support this clone. The rearrangement links TRBV12-5 to TRBJ1-1, with TRBD1 matching over 8 bases. Germline CDR1 and CDR2: LGHNT and FRNRAP. The V gene end was trimmed by 1 base and the J gene end by 4 bases; junction bases not matched to a gene: 5. CDR3 length: 15 residues. The CDR3 region has the DNA TGTGCTAGTGGTTTGGGTCCAGGGGGCACCACTGAAGCTTTCTTT. It encodes CASGLGPGGTTEAFF.

The rearrangement joins TRBV5-6 to TRBJ1-2; D remains ambiguous. Germline CDR1 SGHDT, CDR2 YYEEEE. The CDR3 has 13 amino acids. Trimming removed 0 bases from V and 2 bases from J, with 5 bases in between. CDR3 DNA: TGTGCCAGCAGCTTGGAAGGAAACTATGGCTACACCTTC. Translation: CASSLEGNYGYTF.